This T cell receptor (beta chain) stems from a study of T-cell memory formation after mild COVID-19. Study overall: Clusters were largely donor specific. Overall study results and limits: Contracting CD4+ clones were located mainly in CM and EM, and CD8+ clones in EMRA. Whereas later expanders leaned CD4+, clones contracting day 15 to 85 showed a balanced CD4/CD8 makeup.

TCRdb reanalysed the 5' RACE reads using MiXCR and keeps one entry per CDR3 protein. The sample yields some 300,000 distinct CDR3 sequences, 20% to 25% seen once. Unmatched junction bases numbered 8, after V lost 1 base and J lost 4 bases. Germline V CDR1 and CDR2: SGHTA, FQGNSA. The CDR3 is 16 amino acids. This clonotype has a count of ten or more. Its antigen is unknown. The sequence was obtained from a man aged 18 to 29 who had mild COVID-19 (a few samples of this study predate the infection). Cell type and time point are not known. This sequence joins TRBV7-2 and TRBJ2-5; 8 bases match TRBD2. The specimen was PBMCs or a T cell subset sorted from them (not recorded which). The CDR3 loop reads CASSLGGSGVGETQYF. CDR3 DNA sequence: TGTGCCAGCAGCTTAGGTGGTAGCGGGGTGGGAGAGACCCAGTACTTC. The entire variable domain, with the rest obtained from reference TRBV7-2 and TRBJ2-5, is as follows: GAGVSQSPSNKVTEKGKDVELRCDPISGHTALYWYRQSLGQGLEFLIYFQGNSAPDKSGLPSDRFSAERTGGSVSTLTIQRTQQEDSAVYLCASSLGGSGVGETQYFGPGTRLLVL.